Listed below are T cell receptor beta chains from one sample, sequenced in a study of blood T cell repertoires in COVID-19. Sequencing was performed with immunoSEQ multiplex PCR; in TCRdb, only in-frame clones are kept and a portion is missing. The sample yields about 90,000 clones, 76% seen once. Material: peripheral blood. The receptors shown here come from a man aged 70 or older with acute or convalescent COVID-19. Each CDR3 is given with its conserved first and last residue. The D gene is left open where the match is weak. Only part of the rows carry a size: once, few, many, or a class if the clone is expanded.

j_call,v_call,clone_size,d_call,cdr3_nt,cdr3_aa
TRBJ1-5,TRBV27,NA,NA,TGTGCCAGCAGAAGGACTGAGGGTCAGCCCCAGCATTTT,CASRRTEGQPQHF
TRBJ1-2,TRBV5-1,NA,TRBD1,TGCGCCAGCGGGATGGGACAGGGGGATGGCTACACCTTC,CASGMGQGDGYTF
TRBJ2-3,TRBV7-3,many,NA,TGTGCCAGCAGCCCTCGCACAGATACGCAGTATTTT,CASSPRTDTQYF
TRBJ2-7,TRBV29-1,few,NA,TGCAGCGCGGCAAGGACAAATACCTACGAGCAGTACTTC,CSAARTNTYEQYF
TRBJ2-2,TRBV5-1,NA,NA,TGCGCCGGGGTCGGGGACACCGGGGAGCTGTTTTTT,CAGVGDTGELFF
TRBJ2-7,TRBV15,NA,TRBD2,TGTGCCACCGCGTGGGGGGGGACCTACGAGCAGTACTTC,CATAWGGTYEQYF
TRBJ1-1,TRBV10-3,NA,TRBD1,TGTGCCATCAGAGGGACAGGCCAGGGGACTGAAGCTTTCTTT,CAIRGTGQGTEAFF
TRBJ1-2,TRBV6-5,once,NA,TGTGCCAGCAGGGGCCTCTATGGCTACACCTTC,CASRGLYGYTF
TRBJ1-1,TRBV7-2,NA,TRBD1,TGTGCCAGCAGCCCCCAAGGGACAGTGAACACTGAAGCTTTCTTT,CASSPQGTVNTEAFF
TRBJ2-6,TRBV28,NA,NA,TGTGCCAGCAGTCCCCTTAGCTCTGGGGCCAACGTCCTGACTTTC,CASSPLSSGANVLTF
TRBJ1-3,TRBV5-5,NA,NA,TGTGCCAGCATCCGGACGGGAACTTTTGATGGTGGAAACACCATATATTTT,CASIRTGTFDGGNTIYF
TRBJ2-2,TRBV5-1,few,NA,TGCGCCAGCAGCCGAGTGGGCATTGGGAACACCGGGGAGCTGTTTTTT,CASSRVGIGNTGELFF
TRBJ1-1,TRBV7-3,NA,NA,TGTGCCAGCAGCCGACAGGTCCAGAACACTGAAGCTTTCTTT,CASSRQVQNTEAFF
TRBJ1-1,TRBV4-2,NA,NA,TGTGCCAGCAGCCAAGATGACTCGAACACTGAAGCTTTCTTT,CASSQDDSNTEAFF
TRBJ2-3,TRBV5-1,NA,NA,TGCGCCAGCACTCTGGGGGGGGCGCGTCGCACAGATACGCAGTATTTT,CASTLGGARRTDTQYF
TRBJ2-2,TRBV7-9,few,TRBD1,TGTGCCAGCAGCTTTAGACAGGGGAACACCGGGGAGCTGTTTTTT,CASSFRQGNTGELFF
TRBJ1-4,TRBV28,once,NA,TGTGCCAGCACCCCAGTAGGAGGTGAAAAACTGTTTTTT,CASTPVGGEKLFF
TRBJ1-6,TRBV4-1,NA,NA,TGCGCCAGCAGCCAAGGGGCAGGTAATTCACCCCTCCACTTT,CASSQGAGNSPLHF
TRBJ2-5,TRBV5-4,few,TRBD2,TGTGCCAGCAGCTTGGCCCCAGCGGGGGGCCAAGAGACCCAGTACTTC,CASSLAPAGGQETQYF
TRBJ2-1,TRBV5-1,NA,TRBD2,TGCGCCAGCAGCTTGCTGTCTAGCGGGGACAATGAGCAGTTCTTC,CASSLLSSGDNEQFF
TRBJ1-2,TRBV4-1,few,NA,TGCGCCAGCAGCCAAGATCTAAGGGGCGCGTATGGCTACACCTTC,CASSQDLRGAYGYTF
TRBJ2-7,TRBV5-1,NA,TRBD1,TGCGCCAGCAGCTTGTGGACAGGGCCATCCTACGAGCAGTACTTC,CASSLWTGPSYEQYF
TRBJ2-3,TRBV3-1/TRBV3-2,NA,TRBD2,TGTGCCAGCAGCCAAGGGCGCGGGGGTAGGCAGTATTTT,CASSQGRGGRQYF
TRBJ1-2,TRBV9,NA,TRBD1,TGTGCCAGCAGCGTAGGGCCAGGGGGCTATGGCTACACCTTC,CASSVGPGGYGYTF
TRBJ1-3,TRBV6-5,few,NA,TGTGCCAGCAGGCAGGGGACGGGTGGAAACACCATATATTTT,CASRQGTGGNTIYF
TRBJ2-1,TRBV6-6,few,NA,TGTGCCAGCAGCCACGGATCTACTAGTTACAATGAGCAGTTCTTC,CASSHGSTSYNEQFF
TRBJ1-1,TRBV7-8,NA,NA,TGTGCCAGCAGCTTAAGGGAGATGTGGCCATTAGGGACTGAAGCTTTCTTT,CASSLREMWPLGTEAFF
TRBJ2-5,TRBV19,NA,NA,TGTGCCAGTAGTATTGGCTCTTTGGAGACCCAGTACTTC,CASSIGSLETQYF
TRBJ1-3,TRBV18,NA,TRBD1,TGTGCCAGCTCACAGGGACAGGGACAAAGCTCTGGAAACACCATATATTTT,CASSQGQGQSSGNTIYF
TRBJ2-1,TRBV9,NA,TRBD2,TGTGCCAGCAGCTCTACTAGCGGGGCCCCCTACAATGAGCAGTTCTTC,CASSSTSGAPYNEQFF
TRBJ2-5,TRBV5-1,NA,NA,TGCGCCAGCAGGACAGACTGGAGTCAAGAGACCCAGTACTTC,CASRTDWSQETQYF
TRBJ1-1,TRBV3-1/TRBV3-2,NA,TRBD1,TGTGCCAGCAGCCAAGAAGCAGGGGGAGGCACTGAAGCTTTCTTT,CASSQEAGGGTEAFF
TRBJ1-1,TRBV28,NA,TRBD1,TGTGCCAGCAGTTTAGATAACTTTACCGAGAAGGGGGCGGCTACTGAAGCTTTCTTT,CASSLDNFTEKGAATEAFF
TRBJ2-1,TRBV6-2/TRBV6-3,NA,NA,TGTGCCAGCAGTTACAGCGGCTCTTACAAAGAGCAGTTCTTC,CASSYSGSYKEQFF
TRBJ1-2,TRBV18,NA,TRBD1,TGTGCCAGCTCACCTTCGGGACAGTCCTATGGCTACACCTTC,CASSPSGQSYGYTF
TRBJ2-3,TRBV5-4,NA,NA,TGTGCCAGCAGCTTGGGACAAGGGGACACAGATACGCAGTATTTT,CASSLGQGDTDTQYF
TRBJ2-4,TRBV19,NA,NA,TGTGCCAGTAGTATCGTTGGAGGGGCCGGGGCCAAAAACATTCAGTACTTC,CASSIVGGAGAKNIQYF
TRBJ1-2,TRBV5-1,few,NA,TGCGCCAGCAGCCCGGGGTCTTATGGCTACACCTTC,CASSPGSYGYTF
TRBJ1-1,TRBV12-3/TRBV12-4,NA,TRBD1,TGTGCCAGCAGTTGGACAGGCCACACTGAAGCTTTCTTT,CASSWTGHTEAFF
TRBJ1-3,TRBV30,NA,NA,TGTGCCTGGAGTGTACCAGGGGCCAGAAACACCATATATTTT,CAWSVPGARNTIYF